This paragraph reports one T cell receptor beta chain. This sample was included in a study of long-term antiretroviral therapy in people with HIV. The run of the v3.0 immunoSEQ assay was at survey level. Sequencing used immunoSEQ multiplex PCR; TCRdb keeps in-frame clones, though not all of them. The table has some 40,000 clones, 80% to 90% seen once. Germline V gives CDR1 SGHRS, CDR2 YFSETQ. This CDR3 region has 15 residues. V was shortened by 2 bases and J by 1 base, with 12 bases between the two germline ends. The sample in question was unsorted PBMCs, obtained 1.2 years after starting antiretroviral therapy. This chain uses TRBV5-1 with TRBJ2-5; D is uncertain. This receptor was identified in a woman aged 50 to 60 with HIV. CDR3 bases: TGCGCCAGCAGCTTTGATCCGGTCCCCCAAGAGACCCAGTACTTC. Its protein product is CASSFDPVPQETQYF.